The 13 T cell receptor beta chains in this list originate from one sample, sequenced in a study of T-cell memory formation after mild COVID-19. TCRdb re-called the 5' RACE reads through MiXCR, storing one row per CDR3 protein. The sample records roughly 600,000 distinct CDR3 sequences, more than 15% being singletons. Sequencing was carried out using PBMCs or a T cell subset sorted from them (not recorded which). These TCRs come from an adult woman who had mild COVID-19 (a few samples of this study predate the infection). Cell type and time point are not known.

The gene calls are TRBV7-8 and TRBJ2-7; 9 positions match TRBD1. The J segment lost 5 bases and the V segment lost 5 bases, leaving 10 bases of the junction unmatched. CDR3 size: 15 residues. Germline-derived CDR1 and CDR2 are SGHVS and FQNEAQ. The DNA for the CDR3 is TGTGCCAGCAGCCTAGGCGGGACAGGGTGGAACGAGCAGTACTTC. As protein: CASSLGGTGWNEQYF.

This clonotype was seen more than once but under ten times. The chain links TRBV23-1 to TRBJ1-5, with TRBD1 as a possible D gene (6 bases). TRBV23-1 has ORF status, its function being uncertain. This CDR3 is 14 amino acids long. With 3 bases removed from V and 9 bases from J, the gap between germline ends came to 15 bases. CDR3 coding DNA: TGCGCCAGCAGTCATTGGCCAGGGGAGAGGCCCCAGCATTTT. This gives the protein CASSHWPGERPQHF.

This clonotype was found a few times. The chain uses TRBV25-1 and TRBJ2-6; no reliable D call. CDR1 MGHDK and CDR2 SYGVNS come from the germline V gene. The CDR3 consists of 14 residues. V dropped 4 bases and J dropped 0 bases, with 4 bases sitting between them. CDR3 in DNA: TGTGCCAGCAGTGTTAACTCTGGGGCCAACGTCCTGACTTTC. Encoded protein: CASSVNSGANVLTF.

This chain connects TRBV5-1 to TRBJ2-6; TRBD1 or TRBD2 may be the D gene (5 bases each). The CDR3 runs 17 residues. The germline CDR1 and CDR2 sequences are SGHRS and YFSETQ. The V and J ends lost 4 bases and 1 base respectively, with 15 bases between them. Here the CDR3 reads CASSPSTGPSGANVLTF. The CDR3 DNA sequence: TGCGCCAGCAGCCCCTCGACGGGGCCTTCTGGGGCCAACGTCCTGACTTTC.

At least ten counts were recorded for this clonotype. The rearrangement links TRBV6-5 to TRBJ2-5; D may correspond to TRBD1 or TRBD2 (6 bases each). Germline V gene lookup returns CDR1 MNHEY and CDR2 SVGAGI. The CDR3 is 14 residues long. Trimming stripped 6 bases from V and 2 bases from J, with 13 bases between. The CDR3 reads CASSPGGRQETQYF. In DNA, the CDR3 is TGTGCCAGCAGCCCCGGGGGCCGACAAGAGACCCAGTACTTC.

This clonotype was detected a few times. This chain joins TRBV5-1 and TRBJ1-1; D is unclear. Trimming pared 5 bases from V and 1 base from J, leaving 6 bases between. Germline V CDR1 and CDR2: SGHRS, YFSETQ. This CDR3 is 12 amino acids long. In DNA form, the CDR3 reads TGCGCCAGCAGAAGTTGGAACACTGAAGCTTTCTTT. It specifies CASRSWNTEAFF.

This clonotype was detected a few times. The chain joins TRBV30 to TRBJ2-7, with a weak D call TRBD1 (6 bases). This CDR3 has 17 residues. V lost 2 bases, J lost 0 bases, and 20 bases lay in between. The germline gives CDR1 GTSNPN, CDR2 SVGIG (reference sequence). The DNA for the CDR3 is TGTGCCTGGAGTTTCCGACAGGCAGGCTCTCGCTCCTACGAGCAGTACTTC. Translating gives CAWSFRQAGSRSYEQYF.

This clonotype has a count of ten or more. The chain joins TRBV5-1 to TRBJ2-3; TRBD2 aligns across 8 bases. From germline, CDR1 is SGHRS and CDR2 YFSETQ. V lost 3 bases, J lost 5 bases, and 5 bases stayed unmatched. There are 14 residues in the CDR3. DNA of the CDR3: TGCGCCAGCAGCTCCTCCGGGACTAGAGATACGCAGTATTTT. Protein product: CASSSSGTRDTQYF.

This clonotype was observed many times. The chain uses TRBV5-1 and TRBJ1-1; 7 positions agree with TRBD1. CDR3 size: 15 residues. V trimming: 4 bases; J trimming: 4 bases; junction bases outside the gene matches: 10. Germline CDR1 reads SGHRS; CDR2 reads YFSETQ. Written as DNA, the CDR3 is TGCGCCAGCAGCGAGGAGACAGGGATGGGCACTGAAGCTTTCTTT. This encodes CASSEETGMGTEAFF.

This clonotype was counted only a few times. This rearrangement joins TRBV5-1 to TRBJ1-1; tentative D call: TRBD1 (5 bases). In germline, CDR1 is SGHRS, CDR2 YFSETQ. The length of the CDR3 is 13 residues. With 0 bases removed from V and 10 bases from J, the gap between germline ends came to 13 bases. CDR3 residues: CASSLVPGIGAFF. CDR3 coding DNA: TGCGCCAGCAGCTTGGTCCCAGGGATCGGAGCTTTCTTT. The whole variable domain, remainder taken from reference TRBV5-1 and TRBJ1-1, is KAGVTQTPRYLIKTRGQQVTLSCSPISGHRSVSWYQQTPGQGLQFLFEYFSETQRNKGNFPGRFSGRQFSNSRSEMNVSTLELGDSALYLCASSLVPGIGAFFGQGTRLTVV.

This clonotype was seen only a few times. The genes are TRBV6-2 or TRBV6-3 and TRBJ2-3; tentatively, D is TRBD2 (5 bases). Germline V CDR1 and CDR2: MNHEY, SVGEGT. Trimming took 6 bases from V and 3 from J, leaving 10 bases between them. This CDR3 is built from 13 residues. Here the CDR3 reads CASRSTITDTQYF. The CDR3 DNA sequence: TGTGCCAGCAGGTCGACTATAACAGATACGCAGTATTTT.

The J gene is TRBJ1-1, the V gene TRBV6-5; D uncertain. Germline CDR1 reads MNHEY; CDR2 reads SVGAGI. The CDR3 consists of 14 residues. Trimming left V 6 bases short and J 3 bases short, with 14 bases between. CDR3 residues: CASSREGRDTEAFF. In DNA form, the CDR3 reads TGTGCCAGCAGCCGCGAAGGGCGAGACACTGAAGCTTTCTTT.

The V call is TRBV5-1, the J call TRBJ2-7, with D possibly being TRBD2 (5 bases). The CDR3 is 16 amino acids. V was shortened by 2 bases and J by 3 bases, with 18 bases between the two germline ends. Looked up from germline, CDR1 is SGHRS and CDR2 is YFSETQ. The CDR3 region is CASSLGGSNDFYEQYF. In DNA, the CDR3 is TGCGCCAGCAGCTTAGGCGGGTCTAATGATTTCTACGAGCAGTACTTC.